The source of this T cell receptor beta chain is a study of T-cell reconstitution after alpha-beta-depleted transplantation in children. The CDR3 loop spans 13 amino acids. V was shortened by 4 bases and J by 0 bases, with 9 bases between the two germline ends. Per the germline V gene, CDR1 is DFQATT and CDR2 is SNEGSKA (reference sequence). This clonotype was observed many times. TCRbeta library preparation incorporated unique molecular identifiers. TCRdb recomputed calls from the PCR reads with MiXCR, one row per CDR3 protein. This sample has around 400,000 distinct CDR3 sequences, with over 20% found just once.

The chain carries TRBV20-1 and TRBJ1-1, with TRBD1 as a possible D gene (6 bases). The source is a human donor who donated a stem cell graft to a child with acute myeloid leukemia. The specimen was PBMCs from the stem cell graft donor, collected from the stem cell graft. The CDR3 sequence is CSAKGVLNTEAFF. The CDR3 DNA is TGCAGTGCTAAGGGGGTCCTGAACACTGAAGCTTTCTTT.